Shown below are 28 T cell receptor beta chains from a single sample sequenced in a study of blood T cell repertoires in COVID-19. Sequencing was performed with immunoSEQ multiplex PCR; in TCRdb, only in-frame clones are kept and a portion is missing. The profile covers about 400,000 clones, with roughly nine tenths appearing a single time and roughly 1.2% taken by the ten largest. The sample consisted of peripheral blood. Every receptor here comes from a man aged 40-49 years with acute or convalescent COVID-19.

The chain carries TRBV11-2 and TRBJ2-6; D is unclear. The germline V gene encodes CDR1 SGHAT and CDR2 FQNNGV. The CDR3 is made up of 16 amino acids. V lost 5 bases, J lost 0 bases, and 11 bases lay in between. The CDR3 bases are TGTGCCAGCAGCACGAGACGGAGCTCTGGGGCCAACGTCCTGACTTTC. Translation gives CASSTRRSSGANVLTF.

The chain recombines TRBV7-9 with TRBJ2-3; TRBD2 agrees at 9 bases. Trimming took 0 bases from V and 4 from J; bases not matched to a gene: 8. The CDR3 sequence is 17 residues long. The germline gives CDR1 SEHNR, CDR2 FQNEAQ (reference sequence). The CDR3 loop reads CASSLAQKAGGPDTQYF. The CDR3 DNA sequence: TGTGCCAGCAGCTTAGCGCAGAAAGCGGGGGGCCCAGATACGCAGTATTTT.

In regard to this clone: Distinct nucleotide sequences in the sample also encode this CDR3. CDR3 sequence reads: CASSLRGGSSYEQYF. CDR3 bases: TGTGCCAGCAGCCTCAGGGGCGGGAGCTCCTACGAGCAGTACTTC. The chain couples TRBV7-3 to TRBJ2-7, with D maybe TRBD2 (7 bases). The germline V gene encodes CDR1 SGHTA and CDR2 FQGTGA. The CDR3 extends over 15 amino acids. Trimming removed 5 bases from V and 0 bases from J, with 14 bases in between.

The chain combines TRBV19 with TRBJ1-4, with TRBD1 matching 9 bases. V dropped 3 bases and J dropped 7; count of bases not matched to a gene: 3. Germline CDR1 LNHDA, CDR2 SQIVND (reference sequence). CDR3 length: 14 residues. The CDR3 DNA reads TGTGCCAGTAGTATGACGGGACAGGGTGAAAAACTGTTTTTT. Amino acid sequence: CASSMTGQGEKLFF.

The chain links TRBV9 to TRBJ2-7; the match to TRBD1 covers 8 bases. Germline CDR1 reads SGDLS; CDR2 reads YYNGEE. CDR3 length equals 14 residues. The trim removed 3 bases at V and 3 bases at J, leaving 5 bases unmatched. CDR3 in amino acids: CASSATGAGYEQYF. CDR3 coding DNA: TGTGCCAGCAGCGCGACAGGGGCGGGCTACGAGCAGTACTTC.

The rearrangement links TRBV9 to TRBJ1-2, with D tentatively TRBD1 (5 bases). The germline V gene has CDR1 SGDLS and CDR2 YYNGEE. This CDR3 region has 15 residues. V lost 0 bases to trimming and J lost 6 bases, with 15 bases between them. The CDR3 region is CASSVGAGIEDGYTF. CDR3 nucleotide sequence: TGTGCCAGCAGCGTAGGGGCAGGGATCGAGGATGGCTACACCTTC.

In DNA form, the CDR3 reads TGTGCCAGCAGTGAGCGGGGACTAGGGGCACTAGAGACCCAGTACTTC. Translated, it gives CASSERGLGALETQYF. The V call is TRBV6-1, the J call TRBJ2-5; 8 bases line up with TRBD2. The CDR3 is 16 amino acids. Germline CDR1 MNHNS, CDR2 SASEGT. V was pared by 3 bases and J by 4 bases, with 10 bases of the junction left unmatched.

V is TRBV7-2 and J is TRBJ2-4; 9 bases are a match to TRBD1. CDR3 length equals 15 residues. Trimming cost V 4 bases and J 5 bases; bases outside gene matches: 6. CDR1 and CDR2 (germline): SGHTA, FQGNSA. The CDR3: CASSSRDRDQNIQYF. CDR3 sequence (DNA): TGTGCCAGCAGCTCCCGGGACAGGGACCAAAACATTCAGTACTTC. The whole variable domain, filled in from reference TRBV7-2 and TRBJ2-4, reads GAGVSQSPSNKVTEKGKDVELRCDPISGHTALYWYRQSLGQGLEFLIYFQGNSAPDKSGLPSDRFSAERTGGSVSTLTIQRTQQEDSAVYLCASSSRDRDQNIQYFGAGTRLSVL.

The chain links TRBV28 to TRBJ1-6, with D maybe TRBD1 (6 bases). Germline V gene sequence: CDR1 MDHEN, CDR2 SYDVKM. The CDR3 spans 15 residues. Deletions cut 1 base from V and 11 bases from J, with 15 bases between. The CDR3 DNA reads TGTGCCAGCAGTTTATTTGGGGGGGCGACGACACCCCTCCACTTT. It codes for CASSLFGGATTPLHF.

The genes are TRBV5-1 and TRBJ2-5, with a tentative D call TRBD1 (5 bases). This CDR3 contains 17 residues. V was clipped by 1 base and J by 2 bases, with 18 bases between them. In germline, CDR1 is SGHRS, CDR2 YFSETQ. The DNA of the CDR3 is TGCGCCAGCAGCTTGCAAGTCAGTGCAGGGCGGCAAGAGACCCAGTACTTC. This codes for CASSLQVSAGRQETQYF.

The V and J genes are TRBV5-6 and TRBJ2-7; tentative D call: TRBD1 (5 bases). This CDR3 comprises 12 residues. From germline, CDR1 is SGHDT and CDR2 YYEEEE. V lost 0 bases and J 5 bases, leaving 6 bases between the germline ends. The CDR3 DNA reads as TGTGCCAGCAGCTTGGGGGGCCACGAGCAGTACTTC. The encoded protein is CASSLGGHEQYF. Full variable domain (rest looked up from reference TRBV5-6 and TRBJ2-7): DAGVTQSPTHLIKTRGQQVTLRCSPKSGHDTVSWYQQALGQGPQFIFQYYEEEERQRGNFPDRFSGHQFPNYSSELNVNALLLGDSALYLCASSLGGHEQYFGPGTRLTVT.

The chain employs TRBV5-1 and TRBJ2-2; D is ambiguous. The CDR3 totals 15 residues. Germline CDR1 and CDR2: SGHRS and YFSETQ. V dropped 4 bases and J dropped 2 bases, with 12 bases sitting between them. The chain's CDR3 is CASSPSLVNTGELFF. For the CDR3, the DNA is TGCGCCAGCAGCCCTTCTCTCGTTAACACCGGGGAGCTGTTTTTT.

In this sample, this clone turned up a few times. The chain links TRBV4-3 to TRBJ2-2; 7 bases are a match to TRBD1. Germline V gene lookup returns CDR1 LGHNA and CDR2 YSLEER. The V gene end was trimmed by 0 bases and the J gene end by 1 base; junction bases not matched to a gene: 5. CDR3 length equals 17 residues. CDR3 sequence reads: CASSQDFRQGNTGELFF. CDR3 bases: TGCGCCAGCAGCCAAGACTTTCGACAGGGGAACACCGGGGAGCTGTTTTTT.

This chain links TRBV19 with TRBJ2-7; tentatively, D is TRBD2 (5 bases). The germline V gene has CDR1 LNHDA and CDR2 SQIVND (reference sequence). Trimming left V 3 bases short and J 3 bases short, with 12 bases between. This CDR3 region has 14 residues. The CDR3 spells CASSMGSGIYEQYF. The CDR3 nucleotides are TGTGCCAGTAGTATGGGAAGCGGAATCTACGAGCAGTACTTC.

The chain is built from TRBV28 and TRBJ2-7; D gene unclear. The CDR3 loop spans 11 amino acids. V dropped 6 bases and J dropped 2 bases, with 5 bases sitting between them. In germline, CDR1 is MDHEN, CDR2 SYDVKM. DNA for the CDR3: TGTGCCAGCAGCCGTACCTACGAGCAGTACTTC. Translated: CASSRTYEQYF.

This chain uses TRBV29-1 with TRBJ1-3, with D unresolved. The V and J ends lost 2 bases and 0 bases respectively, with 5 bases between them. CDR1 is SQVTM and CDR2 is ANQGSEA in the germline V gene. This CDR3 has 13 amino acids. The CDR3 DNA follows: TGCAGCGTTGAACTGAGCTCTGGAAACACCATATATTTT. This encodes CSVELSSGNTIYF. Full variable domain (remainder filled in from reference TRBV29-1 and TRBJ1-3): SAVISQKPSRDICQRGTSLTIQCQVDSQVTMMFWYRQQPGQSLTLIATANQGSEATYESGFVIDKFPISRPNLTFSTLTVSNMSPEDSSIYLCSVELSSGNTIYFGEGSWLTVV.

The CDR3 loop reads CASGKQDTQYF. CDR3 nucleotide sequence: TGTGCCAGCGGCAAACAGGATACGCAGTATTTT. The chain carries TRBV12-3 or TRBV12-4 and TRBJ2-3; D remains unclear. There are 11 residues in the CDR3. V was pared by 8 bases and J by 6 bases, with 9 bases between.

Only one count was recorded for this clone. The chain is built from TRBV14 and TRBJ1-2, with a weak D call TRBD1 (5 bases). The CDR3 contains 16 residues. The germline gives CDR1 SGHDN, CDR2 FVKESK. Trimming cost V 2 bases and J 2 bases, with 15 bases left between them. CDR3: CASSQLTGTGNYGYTF. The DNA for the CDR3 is TGTGCCAGCAGCCAATTAACCGGGACTGGGAACTATGGCTACACCTTC.

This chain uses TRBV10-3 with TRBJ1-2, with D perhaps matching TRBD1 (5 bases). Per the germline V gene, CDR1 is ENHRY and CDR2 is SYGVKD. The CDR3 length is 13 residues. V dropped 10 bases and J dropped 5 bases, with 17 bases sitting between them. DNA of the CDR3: TGTGCCACCCGGGACTACGCCTCTTATGGCTACACCTTC. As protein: CATRDYASYGYTF.

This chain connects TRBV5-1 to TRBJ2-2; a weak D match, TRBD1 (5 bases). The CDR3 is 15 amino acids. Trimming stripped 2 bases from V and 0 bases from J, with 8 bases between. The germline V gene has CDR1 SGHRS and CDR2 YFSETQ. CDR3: CASSFDSANTGELFF. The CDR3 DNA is TGCGCCAGCAGCTTTGACAGCGCGAACACCGGGGAGCTGTTTTTT.

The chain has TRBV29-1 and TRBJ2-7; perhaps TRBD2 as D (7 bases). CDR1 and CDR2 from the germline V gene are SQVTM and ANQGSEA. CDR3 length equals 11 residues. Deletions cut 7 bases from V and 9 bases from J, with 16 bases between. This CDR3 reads CSAERGGGQYF. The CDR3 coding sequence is TGCAGCGCTGAGAGGGGGGGAGGGCAGTACTTC.

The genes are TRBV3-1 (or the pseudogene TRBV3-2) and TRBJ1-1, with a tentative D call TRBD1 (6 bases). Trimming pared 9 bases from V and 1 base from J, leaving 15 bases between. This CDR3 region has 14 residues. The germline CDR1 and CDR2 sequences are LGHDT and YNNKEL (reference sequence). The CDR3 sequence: CASGQTAKNTEAFF. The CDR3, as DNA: TGTGCCAGTGGACAGACAGCCAAGAACACTGAAGCTTTCTTT.

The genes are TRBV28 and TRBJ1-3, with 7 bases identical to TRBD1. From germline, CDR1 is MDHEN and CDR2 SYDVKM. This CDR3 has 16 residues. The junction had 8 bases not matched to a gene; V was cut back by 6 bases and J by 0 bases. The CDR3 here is CASSRTGRPSGNTIYF. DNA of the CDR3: TGTGCCAGCAGCCGGACAGGTAGACCCTCTGGAAACACCATATATTTT.

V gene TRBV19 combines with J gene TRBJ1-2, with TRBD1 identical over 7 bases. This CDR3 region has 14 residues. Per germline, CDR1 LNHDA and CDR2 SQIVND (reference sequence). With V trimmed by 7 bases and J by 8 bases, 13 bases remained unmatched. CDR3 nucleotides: TGTGCCAGTACGCCCGGGACAGTTTTTTTCGGCTACACCTTC. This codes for CASTPGTVFFGYTF.

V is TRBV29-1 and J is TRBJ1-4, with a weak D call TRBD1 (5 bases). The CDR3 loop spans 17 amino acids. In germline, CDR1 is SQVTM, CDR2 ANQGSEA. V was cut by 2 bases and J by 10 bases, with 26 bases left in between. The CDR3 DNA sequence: TGCAGCGTTGAATCGGACTCATGGGCGGGGGTAGGTCGAAAACTGTTTTTT. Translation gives CSVESDSWAGVGRKLFF.

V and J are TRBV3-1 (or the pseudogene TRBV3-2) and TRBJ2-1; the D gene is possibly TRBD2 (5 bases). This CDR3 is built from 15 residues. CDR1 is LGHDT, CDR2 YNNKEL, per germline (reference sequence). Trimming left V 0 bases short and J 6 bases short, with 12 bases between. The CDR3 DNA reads TGTGCCAGCAGCCAAGAACTAGGTCCTGGCAATGAGCAGTTCTTC. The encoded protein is CASSQELGPGNEQFF.

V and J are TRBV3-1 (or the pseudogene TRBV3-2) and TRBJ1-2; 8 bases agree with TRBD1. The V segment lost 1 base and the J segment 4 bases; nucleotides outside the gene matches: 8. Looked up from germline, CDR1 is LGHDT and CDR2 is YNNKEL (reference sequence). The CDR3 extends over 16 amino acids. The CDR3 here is CASSQVPTGDIYGYTF. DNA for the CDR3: TGTGCCAGCAGCCAAGTGCCGACAGGGGATATCTATGGCTACACCTTC.

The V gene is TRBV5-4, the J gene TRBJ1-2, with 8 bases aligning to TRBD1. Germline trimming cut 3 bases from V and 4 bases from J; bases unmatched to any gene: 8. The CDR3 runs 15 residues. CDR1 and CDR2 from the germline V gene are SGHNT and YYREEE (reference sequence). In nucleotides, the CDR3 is TGTGCCAGCAGCTCGCCAGGGGGCCTGGCCTATGGCTACACCTTC. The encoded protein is CASSSPGGLAYGYTF.